The 14 T cell receptor beta chains presented below share a single source sample, sequenced in a study of post-analysis software for immune sequencing data. Unique molecular identifiers had been added to the TCR beta cDNA libraries. TCRdb analysed the PCR reads with MiXCR anew, one entry per CDR3 protein. The data show more than 500,000 distinct CDR3 sequences, with 34% seen just once and approximately 6% held by the top ten. Their antigens are not known. Notes on the study in general: Among roughly five TRBV segments more frequent in patients than controls were TRBV5-6, TRBV5-1 and TRBV20-1.

Material for sequencing was blood. The receptor source for this set is a girl between 2 and 17 years old with multiple sclerosis.

The V and J genes are TRBV5-1 and TRBJ2-3; perhaps TRBD1 as D (6 bases). The CDR3 sequence is 14 residues long. The germline CDR1 and CDR2 sequences are SGHRS and YFSETQ. Trimming stripped 4 bases from V and 5 bases from J, with 14 bases between. The CDR3 here is CASSVSTGKDTQYF. As DNA, the CDR3 is TGCGCCAGCAGCGTTAGTACAGGGAAAGATACGCAGTATTTT.

This clonotype appeared a few times. The chain couples TRBV6-4 to TRBJ1-5; D not resolved. Germline V gene sequence: CDR1 MRHNA, CDR2 SNTAGT. Trimming took 7 bases from V and 10 from J, leaving 14 bases between them. CDR3 length: 12 amino acids. DNA of the CDR3: TGTGCCAGCACCCAGGTTTTAATTCCCCAGCATTTT. This encodes CASTQVLIPQHF.

The chain has TRBV29-1 and TRBJ1-1; D uncertain. Trimming took 5 bases from V and 10 from J, leaving 20 bases between them. CDR3 size: 13 residues. CDR1 and CDR2 (germline): SQVTM, ANQGSEA. CDR3 residues: CSVMATAPSGAFF. Here the CDR3 DNA reads TGCAGCGTTATGGCCACGGCTCCTTCGGGAGCTTTCTTT.

The genes are TRBV4-1 and TRBJ2-7; TRBD1 agrees at 7 bases. Germline CDR1 reads MGHRA; CDR2 reads YSYEKL. The CDR3 has 15 residues. V lost 1 base, J lost 0 bases, and 3 bases stayed unmatched. The CDR3 loop is CASSQGRDSSYEQYF. In nucleotides, the CDR3 is TGCGCCAGCAGCCAAGGTCGGGACAGCTCCTACGAGCAGTACTTC.

Note on this clonotype: One end of the junction is discordant with germline, which a read error may explain. The chain recombines TRBV6-6 with TRBJ1-2; perhaps TRBD1 as D (6 bases). Germline V gene sequence: CDR1 MNHNY, CDR2 SVGAGI (reference sequence). The CDR3 totals 14 residues. CDR3 DNA sequence: TGTGCCAGCAGTTACTCGACGACAGGTCCTGGCTACACCTTT. The encoded protein is CASSYSTTGPGYTF.

The chain joins TRBV10-2 to TRBJ1-2; 8 positions match TRBD1. V lost 5 bases to trimming and J lost 5 bases; unmatched junction nucleotides: 19. In germline, CDR1 is WSHSY, CDR2 SAAADI. The length of the CDR3 is 18 residues. The CDR3 sequence: CASSPGLVGQGKGYGYTF. CDR3 coding DNA: TGCGCCAGCAGTCCTGGCCTTGTCGGACAGGGTAAAGGTTATGGCTACACCTTC.

A single count supports this clonotype. The CDR3 DNA reads TGCAGCGTGCCAAGCCGGGGGGCAGGGGAGACCCAGTACTTC. Amino acid sequence: CSVPSRGAGETQYF. The chain combines TRBV29-1 with TRBJ2-5; D perhaps matches TRBD2 (7 bases). The germline V and J ends were trimmed by 6 bases and 5 bases, with 19 bases remaining between them. The CDR3 consists of 14 residues. Germline CDR1 SQVTM, CDR2 ANQGSEA.

Comments on this clonotype: Compared with germline, one end of the junction differs, possibly owing to a read error. The V call is TRBV5-1, the J call TRBJ2-3; 9 bases align to TRBD1. The CDR3 is made up of 18 amino acids. Germline V lookup: CDR1 SGHRS, CDR2 YFSETQ. The DNA of the CDR3 is TGCGCCAGCAGCCCTAGAGGCCCCGGGACAGGGTTTACAGATGCGCAGTATTTT. This translates into CASSPRGPGTGFTDAQYF.

This clonotype was counted only a few times. The rearrangement uses TRBV15 and TRBJ2-7; maybe TRBD2 (6 bases). V gave up 2 bases and J gave up 2 bases, with 16 bases separating them. Germline V gives CDR1 LNHNV, CDR2 YYDKDF (reference sequence). This CDR3 contains 16 residues. The CDR3 here is CATSRKVAGRTYEQYF. CDR3 nucleotide sequence: TGTGCCACCAGCAGAAAGGTGGCGGGGAGAACCTACGAGCAGTACTTC.

The chain is built from TRBV5-1 and TRBJ2-2, with TRBD1 matching over 8 bases. The trim removed 8 bases at V and 2 bases at J, leaving 5 bases unmatched. Germline values: CDR1 SGHRS, CDR2 YFSETQ. This CDR3 is built from 14 residues. The CDR3 nucleotides read TGCGCCAGTCACGGACAGGGCAACACCGGGGAGCTGTTTTTT. It specifies CASHGQGNTGELFF.

The chain links TRBV14 to TRBJ2-7, with D tentatively TRBD1 (5 bases). Trimming shortened V by 2 bases and J by 0 bases, and 14 bases separated the two germline ends. The CDR3 runs 16 residues. Germline CDR1 reads SGHDN; CDR2 reads FVKESK. CDR3 DNA: TGTGCCAGCAGCCAATTTGACAGCCGGAGCTCCTACGAGCAGTACTTC. Its translation is CASSQFDSRSSYEQYF.

This clonotype was found a few times. The chain carries TRBV20-1 and TRBJ2-7; the D is unclear. Germline V gives CDR1 DFQATT, CDR2 SNEGSKA (reference sequence). Between the trimmed V and J ends, which lost 2 bases and 1 base, there was a span of 9 bases. The CDR3 contains 13 residues. CDR3 residues: CSARFDLSYEQYF. Written as DNA, the CDR3 is TGCAGTGCTAGATTTGACTTGTCCTACGAGCAGTACTTC.

The chain has TRBV5-1 and TRBJ2-1; 12 bases line up with TRBD1. The better agreement between TRBJ2-7 and the DNA end casts doubt on the J call. This CDR3 region has 16 residues. Looked up from germline, CDR1 is SGHRS and CDR2 is YFSETQ. The CDR3 nucleotides are TGCGCCAGCAGCTTTCCGGGACAGGGGGCTCAGAACGAGCAGTACTTC. Translated: CASSFPGQGAQNEQYF.

At least ten counts were recorded for this clonotype. The V and J genes are TRBV12-3 or TRBV12-4 and TRBJ2-5; D tentatively fits TRBD1 or TRBD2 (5 bases each). V shed 0 bases and J shed 1 base, with 12 bases lying between them. There are 16 residues in the CDR3. CDR3 amino acids: CASSLAQGDPQETQYF. CDR3 sequence (DNA): TGTGCCAGCAGTTTAGCGCAAGGGGACCCCCAAGAGACCCAGTACTTC.